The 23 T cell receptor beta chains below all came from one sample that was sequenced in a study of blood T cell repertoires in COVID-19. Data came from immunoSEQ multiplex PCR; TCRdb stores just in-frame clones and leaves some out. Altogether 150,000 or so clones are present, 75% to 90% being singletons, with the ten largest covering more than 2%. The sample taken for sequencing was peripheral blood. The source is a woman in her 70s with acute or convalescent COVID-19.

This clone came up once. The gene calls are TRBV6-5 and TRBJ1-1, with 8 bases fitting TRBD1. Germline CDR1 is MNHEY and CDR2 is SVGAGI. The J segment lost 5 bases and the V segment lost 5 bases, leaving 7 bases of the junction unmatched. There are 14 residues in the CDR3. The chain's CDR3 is CASSLRGLRTEAFF. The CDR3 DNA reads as TGTGCCAGCAGTCTCAGGGGGCTGAGAACTGAAGCTTTCTTT.

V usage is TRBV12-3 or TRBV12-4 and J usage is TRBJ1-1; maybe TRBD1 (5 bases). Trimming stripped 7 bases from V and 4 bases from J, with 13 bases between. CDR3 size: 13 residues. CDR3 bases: TGTGCCAGCAACTCAGGGTTAGGCACTGAAGCTTTCTTT. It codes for CASNSGLGTEAFF.

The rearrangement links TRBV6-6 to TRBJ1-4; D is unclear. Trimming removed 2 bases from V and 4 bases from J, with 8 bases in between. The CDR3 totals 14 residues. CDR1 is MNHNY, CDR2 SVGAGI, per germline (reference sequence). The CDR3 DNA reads TGTGCCAGCAGTTACCGGGATTATAATGAAAAACTGTTTTTT. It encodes CASSYRDYNEKLFF.

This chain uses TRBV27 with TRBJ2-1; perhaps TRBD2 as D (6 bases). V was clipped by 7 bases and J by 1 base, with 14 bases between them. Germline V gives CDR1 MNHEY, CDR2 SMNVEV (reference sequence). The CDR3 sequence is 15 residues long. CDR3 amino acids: CASTPWAGSYNEQFF. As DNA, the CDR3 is TGTGCCAGCACCCCCTGGGCGGGATCCTACAATGAGCAGTTCTTC.

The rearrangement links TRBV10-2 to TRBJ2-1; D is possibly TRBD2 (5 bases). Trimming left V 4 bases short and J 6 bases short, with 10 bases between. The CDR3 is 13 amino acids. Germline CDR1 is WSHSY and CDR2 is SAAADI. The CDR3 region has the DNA TGCGCCAGCAGTGCCTCTAGCTCCAATGAGCAGTTCTTC. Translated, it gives CASSASSSNEQFF.

CDR3 amino acids: CASSLWGRNTEAFF. CDR3 coding DNA: TGTGCCAGCAGCTTATGGGGGCGGAACACTGAAGCTTTCTTT. The rearrangement uses TRBV5-8 and TRBJ1-1, with D possibly matching TRBD1 (6 bases). Per germline, CDR1 SGHTS and CDR2 YDEGEE. CDR3 length: 14 amino acids. Trimming took 2 bases from V and 1 from J, leaving 9 bases between them.

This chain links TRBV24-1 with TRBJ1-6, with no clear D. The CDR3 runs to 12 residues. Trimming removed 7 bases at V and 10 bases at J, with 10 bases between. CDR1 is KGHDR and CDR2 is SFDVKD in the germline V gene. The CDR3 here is CATSYVRSPLHF. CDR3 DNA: TGTGCCACCAGCTATGTGAGATCACCCCTCCACTTT.

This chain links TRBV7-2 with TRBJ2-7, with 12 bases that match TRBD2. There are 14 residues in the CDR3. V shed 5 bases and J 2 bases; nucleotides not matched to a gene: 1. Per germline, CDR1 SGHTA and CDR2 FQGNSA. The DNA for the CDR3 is TGTGCCAGCAGCCCTAGCGGGGGGGCCTACGAGCAGTACGTC. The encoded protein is CASSPSGGAYEQYV.

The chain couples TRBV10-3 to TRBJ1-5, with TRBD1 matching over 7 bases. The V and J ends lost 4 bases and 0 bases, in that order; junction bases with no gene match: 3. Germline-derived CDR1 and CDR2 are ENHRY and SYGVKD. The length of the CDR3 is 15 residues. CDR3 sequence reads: CAISGDSYSNQPQHF. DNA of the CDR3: TGTGCCATCAGTGGGGACAGCTATAGCAATCAGCCCCAGCATTTT.

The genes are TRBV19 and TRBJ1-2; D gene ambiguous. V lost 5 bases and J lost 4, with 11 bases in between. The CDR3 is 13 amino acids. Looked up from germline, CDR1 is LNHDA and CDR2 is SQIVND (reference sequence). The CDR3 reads CASSGGGIYGYTF. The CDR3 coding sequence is TGTGCCAGTAGTGGCGGCGGTATCTATGGCTACACCTTC.

The CDR3 coding sequence is TGTGCCAGCACCCACAACGGGGCAGGGGGCGTCGGCTACACCTTC. Protein: CASTHNGAGGVGYTF. V gene TRBV3-1 (or the pseudogene TRBV3-2) combines with J gene TRBJ1-2; 8 bases agree with TRBD1. The CDR3 runs 15 residues. V lost 7 bases and J lost 8; bases outside the gene matches: 15. Germline CDR1 is LGHDT and CDR2 is YNNKEL (reference sequence).

Here the CDR3 reads CASALSGANVLTF. Here the CDR3 DNA reads TGTGCTAGTGCCCTGTCTGGGGCCAACGTCCTGACTTTC. The rearrangement joins TRBV12-5 to TRBJ2-6; D is unresolved. Germline V lookup: CDR1 LGHNT, CDR2 FRNRAP. This CDR3 has 13 amino acids. V lost 7 bases, J lost 1 base, and 5 bases lay in between. The full variable domain, in which reference TRBV12-5 and TRBJ2-6 provide the parts outside the CDR3, is DARVTQTPRHKVTEMGQEVTMRCQPILGHNTVFWYRQTMMQGLELLAYFRNRAPLDDSGMPKDRFSAEMPDATLATLKIQPSEPRDSAVYFCASALSGANVLTFGAGSRLTVL.

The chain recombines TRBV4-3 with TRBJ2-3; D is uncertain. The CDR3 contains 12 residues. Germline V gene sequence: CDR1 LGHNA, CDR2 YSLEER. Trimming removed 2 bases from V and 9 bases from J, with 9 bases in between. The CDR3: CASSQWAGTQYF. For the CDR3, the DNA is TGCGCCAGCAGCCAATGGGCTGGCACGCAGTATTTT.

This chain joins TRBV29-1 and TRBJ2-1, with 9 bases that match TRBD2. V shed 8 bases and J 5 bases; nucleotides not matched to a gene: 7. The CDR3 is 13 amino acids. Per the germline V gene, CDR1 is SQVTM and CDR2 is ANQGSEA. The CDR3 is CSCIAGANNEQFF. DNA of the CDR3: TGCAGCTGTATAGCGGGGGCTAACAATGAGCAGTTCTTC.

The CDR3 loop is CASSSSGGNPYEQYV. DNA of the CDR3: TGTGCCAGCAGCTCTAGCGGGGGGAACCCCTACGAGCAGTACGTC. The chain recombines TRBV5-4 with TRBJ2-7, with 11 bases identical to TRBD2. CDR1 is SGHNT and CDR2 is YYREEE in the germline V gene (reference sequence). The CDR3 consists of 15 residues. V dropped 3 bases and J dropped 2; count of bases not matched to a gene: 4.

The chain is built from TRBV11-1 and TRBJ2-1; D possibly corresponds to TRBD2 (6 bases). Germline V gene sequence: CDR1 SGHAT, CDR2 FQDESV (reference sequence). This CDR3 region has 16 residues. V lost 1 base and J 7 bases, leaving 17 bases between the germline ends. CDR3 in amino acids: CASSLELLGGNNEQFF. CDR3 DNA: TGTGCCAGCAGCTTAGAGTTGTTGGGGGGAAATAATGAGCAGTTCTTC.

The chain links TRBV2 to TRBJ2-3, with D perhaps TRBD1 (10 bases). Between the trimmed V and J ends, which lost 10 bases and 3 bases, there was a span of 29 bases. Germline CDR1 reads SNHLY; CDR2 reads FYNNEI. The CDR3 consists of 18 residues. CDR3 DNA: TGTGCCACTTACCGGGACAGGGGCGCGGGGGGGCTTACAGATACGCAGTATTTT. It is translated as CATYRDRGAGGLTDTQYF.

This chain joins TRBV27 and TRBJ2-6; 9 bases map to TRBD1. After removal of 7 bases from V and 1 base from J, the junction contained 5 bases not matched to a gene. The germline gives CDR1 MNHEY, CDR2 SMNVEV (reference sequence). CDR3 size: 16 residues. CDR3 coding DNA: TGTGCCAGCATCATACAGGGGGCGTCTGGGGCCAACGTCCTGACTTTC. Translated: CASIIQGASGANVLTF. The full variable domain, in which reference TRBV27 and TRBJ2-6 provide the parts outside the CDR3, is EAQVTQNPRYLITVTGKKLTVTCSQNMNHEYMSWYRQDPGLGLRQIYYSMNVEVTDKGDVPEGYKVSRKEKRNFPLILESPSPNQTSLYFCASIIQGASGANVLTFGAGSRLTVL.

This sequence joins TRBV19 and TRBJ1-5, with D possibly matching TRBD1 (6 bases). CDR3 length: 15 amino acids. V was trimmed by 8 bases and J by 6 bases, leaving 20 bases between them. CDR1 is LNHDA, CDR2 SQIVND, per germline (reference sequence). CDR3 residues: CASRAGGQVGQPQHF. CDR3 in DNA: TGTGCCAGTCGGGCGGGGGGGCAGGTTGGTCAGCCCCAGCATTTT. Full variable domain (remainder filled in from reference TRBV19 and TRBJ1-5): DGGITQSPKYLFRKEGQNVTLSCEQNLNHDAMYWYRQDPGQGLRLIYYSQIVNDFQKGDIAEGYSVSREKKESFPLTVTSAQKNPTAFYLCASRAGGQVGQPQHFGDGTRLSIL.

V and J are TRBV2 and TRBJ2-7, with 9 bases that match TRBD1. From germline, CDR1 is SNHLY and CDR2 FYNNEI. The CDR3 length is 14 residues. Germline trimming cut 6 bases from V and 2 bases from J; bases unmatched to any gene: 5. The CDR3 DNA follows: TGTGCCAGCAGGACACAGGGGGCCACCTACGAGCAGTACTTC. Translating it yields CASRTQGATYEQYF.

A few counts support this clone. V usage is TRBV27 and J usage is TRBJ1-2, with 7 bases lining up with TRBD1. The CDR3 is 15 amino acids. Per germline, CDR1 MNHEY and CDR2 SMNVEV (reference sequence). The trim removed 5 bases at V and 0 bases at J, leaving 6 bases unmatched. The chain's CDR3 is CASSPRDRPNYGYTF. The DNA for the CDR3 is TGTGCCAGCAGTCCCCGGGACAGACCTAACTATGGCTACACCTTC.

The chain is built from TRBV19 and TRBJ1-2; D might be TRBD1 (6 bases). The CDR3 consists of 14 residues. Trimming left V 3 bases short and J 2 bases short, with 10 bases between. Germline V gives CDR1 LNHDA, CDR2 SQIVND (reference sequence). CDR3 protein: CASSIPGDNYGYTF. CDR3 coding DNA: TGTGCCAGTAGTATCCCAGGGGACAACTATGGCTACACCTTC.

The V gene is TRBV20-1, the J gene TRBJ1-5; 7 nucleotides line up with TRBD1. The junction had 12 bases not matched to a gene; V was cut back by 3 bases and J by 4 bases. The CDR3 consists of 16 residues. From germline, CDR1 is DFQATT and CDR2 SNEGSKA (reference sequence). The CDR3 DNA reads TGCAGTGCTAGTAAGCATCGTAACAGGGGAAATCAGCCCCAGCATTTT. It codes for CSASKHRNRGNQPQHF.